The 20 T cell receptor beta chains below were found in one sample sequenced in a study of blood T cells in healthy people across ages. Sample-barcoded 5' priming and a J-beta primer mix drove a second PCR of about 6 to 12 cycles. MiXCR was run by TCRdb on the 5' RACE reads, yielding one entry per CDR3 protein. The sample lists roughly 1 million distinct CDR3 sequences, about 25% occurring once. The data also belong to a second study, concerning T cells of mothers and their children.

Sequencing input: blood. The receptors come from a girl aged 2-10 years in good health.

This clonotype occurred once. V usage is TRBV13 and J usage is TRBJ2-4; 12 nucleotides align to TRBD2. Germline V gives CDR1 PRHDT, CDR2 FYEKMQ (reference sequence). The CDR3 is made up of 16 amino acids. The ends lost 5 bases at V and 4 bases at J; junction bases unmatched: 6. The CDR3 DNA is TGTGCCAGCAGCGTCGGACTAGCGGGAACTAAAAACATTCAGTACTTC. It is translated as CASSVGLAGTKNIQYF.

This clonotype was found a few times. Mismatch with germline at one junction end may stem from a read error. This CDR3 is CASRRGYSALHF. For the CDR3, the DNA is TGTGCCAGCAGACGGGGCTATTCAGCCCTCCACTTT. V and J are TRBV28 and TRBJ1-6, with D possibly TRBD1 on 5 matching bases. The CDR3 spans 12 residues. From germline, CDR1 is MDHEN and CDR2 SYDVKM.

This clonotype has only a few counts. The gene calls are TRBV6-2 or TRBV6-3 and TRBJ1-1; the D gene is possibly TRBD1 (6 bases). The CDR3 spans 16 residues. Germline V gene data show CDR1 as MNHEY and CDR2 as SVGEGT. Deletions cut 5 bases from V and 0 bases from J, with 16 bases between. In nucleotides, the CDR3 is TGTGCCAGCAGTCCCGTTGGGGGGGCTATGAACACTGAAGCTTTCTTT. Translation: CASSPVGGAMNTEAFF.

The chain joins TRBV3-1 to TRBJ1-2, with D possibly matching TRBD1 (5 bases). This CDR3 comprises 16 residues. V lost 1 base and J 5 bases, leaving 17 bases between the germline ends. From germline, CDR1 is LGHDT and CDR2 YNNKEL (reference sequence). CDR3 residues: CASSQVLVGGAYGYTF. The DNA for the CDR3 is TGTGCCAGCAGCCAAGTCCTCGTGGGAGGGGCTTATGGCTACACCTTC.

The chain uses TRBV29-1 and TRBJ2-7; 7 positions agree with TRBD1. Germline CDR1 reads SQVTM; CDR2 reads ANQGSEA. The CDR3 runs to 13 residues. After removal of 6 bases from V and 3 bases from J, the junction contained 8 bases not matched to a gene. CDR3 bases: TGCAGCGTAAACAGGGGTTTCTTCTACGAGCAGTACTTC. This encodes CSVNRGFFYEQYF.

There are many counts of this clonotype. The germline gene is not matched at one end of the junction; a read error may be the cause. CDR3: CASSLTDGYEQYF. CDR3 DNA: TGTGCTAGCAGCTTAACGGACGGCTACGAGCAGTACTTC. The chain links TRBV7-7 to TRBJ2-7, with D uncertain. The germline gives CDR1 SSHAT, CDR2 FNYEAQ (reference sequence). This CDR3 has 13 residues.

This clonotype was seen only a few times. The chain couples TRBV20-1 to TRBJ1-2; weak D call: TRBD1 (5 bases). With 3 bases removed from V and 8 bases from J, the gap between germline ends came to 22 bases. Germline-derived CDR1 and CDR2 are DFQATT and SNEGSKA (reference sequence). This CDR3 region has 15 residues. This chain's CDR3 is CSASGYTWGLFGYTF. The CDR3 region has the DNA TGCAGTGCTAGCGGGTATACCTGGGGACTGTTCGGCTACACCTTC.

This clonotype was detected only a few times. The chain links TRBV5-1 to TRBJ2-5; weak D call: TRBD2 (5 bases). Gene TRBJ2-7 matches the end of the DNA better, so the J call may be wrong. This CDR3 is built from 15 residues. The germline CDR1 and CDR2 sequences are SGHRS and YFSETQ. The CDR3 DNA reads as TGCGCCAGCAGCCCGACGGGGATAGATACCTACGAGCAGTACTTC. It translates to CASSPTGIDTYEQYF.

This rearrangement joins TRBV5-5 to TRBJ1-3; possible D gene TRBD1, 5 bases. This CDR3 comprises 16 residues. Trimming left V 1 base short and J 0 bases short, with 11 bases between. Germline-derived CDR1 and CDR2 are SGHKS and YYEKEE (reference sequence). This CDR3 reads CASSLWSGPSGNTIYF. CDR3 DNA: TGTGCCAGCAGCTTGTGGTCGGGACCCTCTGGAAACACCATATATTTT.

V and J are TRBV3-1 and TRBJ2-7; D not resolved. The germline CDR1 and CDR2 sequences are LGHDT and YNNKEL (reference sequence). V gave up 1 base and J gave up 3 bases, with 7 bases separating them. The CDR3 runs to 13 residues. The CDR3 DNA is TGTGCCAGCAGCCAAGGCATGGGCTACGAGCAGTACTTC. Its protein product is CASSQGMGYEQYF.

This clonotype was recorded a few times. The chain couples TRBV29-1 to TRBJ2-5, with TRBD2 identical over 7 bases. Judging by the DNA end, TRBJ2-1 fits better; the J call may be wrong. This CDR3 comprises 13 residues. Germline lookup yields CDR1 SQVTM and CDR2 ANQGSEA. This CDR3 is CSFSRDYKDEQFF. CDR3 DNA: TGCAGCTTTAGCCGGGACTATAAGGATGAGCAGTTCTTC.

Comment on this clonotype: At one boundary the junction diverges from the germline segment, which might be a read error. The chain employs TRBV5-1 and TRBJ2-5; 13 bases are shared with TRBD2. CDR3 size: 15 residues. The germline gives CDR1 SGHRS, CDR2 YFSETQ. CDR3 bases: TGCGCCAGCAGCTCGGGACTAGCGGGGATTGAGACCCTGTACTTC. Translated, it gives CASSSGLAGIETLYF.

The CDR3 sequence: CASRSTQDTDTQYF. The CDR3 nucleotides are TGTGCCAGCCGTAGCACACAGGACACAGATACGCAGTATTTT. The rearrangement uses TRBV3-1 and TRBJ2-3; tentatively, D is TRBD1 (5 bases). Between the trimmed V and J ends, which lost 8 bases and 2 bases, there was a span of 14 bases. From germline, CDR1 is LGHDT and CDR2 YNNKEL (reference sequence). The CDR3 totals 14 residues.

The genes are TRBV7-9 and TRBJ2-7; no clear D. Near its end, the DNA agrees better with TRBJ2-1, so the J call may be wrong. The germline gives CDR1 SEHNR, CDR2 FQNEAQ (reference sequence). The CDR3 consists of 13 residues. The CDR3 is CASSLRYPEEQFF. The CDR3 DNA is TGTGCCAGCAGCTTAAGGTATCCGGAGGAGCAGTTCTTC.

This clonotype turned up a few times. This chain links TRBV6-2 or TRBV6-3 with TRBJ2-5, with TRBD1 matching over 9 bases. The assigned J gene may be wrong: the sequence end matches TRBJ2-1 better. Germline V gene data show CDR1 as MNHEY and CDR2 as SVGEGT. The CDR3 length is 20 residues. In DNA form, the CDR3 reads TGTGCCAGCAGTCAGGTACCTATAACCCCCGGGACAGGGTTCGTGAATGAGCAGTTCTTC. It is translated as CASSQVPITPGTGFVNEQFF.

This chain uses TRBV7-8 with TRBJ1-1, with no clear D. Germline V gives CDR1 SGHVS, CDR2 FQNEAQ. This CDR3 comprises 14 residues. V lost 1 base, J lost 5 bases, and 11 bases lay in between. The CDR3 is CASSLVEGRTEAFF. CDR3 DNA sequence: TGTGCCAGCAGCTTAGTGGAGGGAAGGACTGAAGCTTTCTTT.

This clonotype was counted many times. The rearrangement joins TRBV12-3 or TRBV12-4 to TRBJ2-5; D not resolved. The CDR3 spans 13 residues. V was trimmed by 2 bases and J by 2 bases, leaving 6 bases between them. The CDR3 sequence: CASSLQSQETQYF. The CDR3 region has the DNA TGTGCCAGCAGTTTACAATCGCAAGAGACCCAGTACTTC.

The chain uses TRBV12-3 or TRBV12-4 and TRBJ1-6, with a weak D call TRBD1 (5 bases). The CDR3 totals 16 residues. V gave up 6 bases and J gave up 2 bases, with 14 bases separating them. CDR3 residues: CASSAGGGAYNSPLHF. CDR3 coding DNA: TGTGCCAGCAGCGCCGGCGGGGGGGCCTATAATTCACCCCTCCACTTT.

This chain joins TRBV6-5 and TRBJ1-2; D may be TRBD1 (6 bases). The ends were cut back, 4 bases at V and 4 bases at J, with 19 bases in the middle. Germline-derived CDR1 and CDR2 are MNHEY and SVGAGI. This CDR3 spans 16 amino acids. CDR3 nucleotides: TGTGCCAGCAGTTCTCCGACAGGATATTTGGGCTATGGCTACACCTTC. This sequence encodes CASSSPTGYLGYGYTF.

This chain uses TRBV5-1 with TRBJ2-7, with a possible D match to TRBD2 (5 bases). Trimming removed 1 base at V and 7 bases at J, with 12 bases between. CDR1 and CDR2 from the germline V gene are SGHRS and YFSETQ. This CDR3 has 13 residues. CDR3 residues: CASSLPGSDEQYF. DNA for the CDR3: TGCGCCAGCAGCTTGCCGGGGTCGGATGAGCAGTACTTC.